This T cell receptor (beta chain) was sequenced during a study of cytomegalovirus exposure and HLA in healthy donors. Turning to the study itself: HLA-typed donors were the source of 82 million or so unique TCRs, which an early data release held. Findings and caveats of the study: Reportedly, a later analysis found an Asian-associated ancestry cluster had fewer N-insertions than the approximately 670-donor mean. In a later analysis, V- and J-gene trimming of beta chains associated with a DCLRE1C missense variant, replicated independently.

Only one count was recorded for this clone. Its antigen is undetermined. Both 60 Vbeta primers and 13 Jbeta primers went into the PCR. Produced via immunoSEQ multiplex PCR; TCRdb's table is partial and in-frame only. In the table there are over 200,000 clones, approximately 90% of which are singletons. Participants comprised healthy donors of bone marrow. CDR3 length: 19 amino acids. Looked up from germline, CDR1 is ENHRY and CDR2 is SYGVKD. The V gene end was trimmed by 0 bases and the J gene end by 0 bases; junction bases not matched to a gene: 9. The sample consisted of PBMCs. The V call is TRBV10-3, the J call TRBJ1-5, with 9 bases matching TRBD1. The source is a woman younger than 35 in good health and CMV-seronegative. The CDR3 is CAISESGTGLKYSNQPQHF. As DNA, the CDR3 is TGTGCCATCAGTGAGTCCGGGACAGGGCTTAAATATAGCAATCAGCCCCAGCATTTT.